This T cell receptor (beta chain) was observed in a study of T cell responses to AZD1222 COVID-19 vaccine. Germline V gene data show CDR1 as SGHVS and CDR2 as FQNEAQ. V lost 5 bases to trimming and J lost 0 bases, with 14 bases between them. This CDR3 spans 15 amino acids. Assay used: immunoSEQ multiplex PCR; TCRdb lists only in-frame clones, some missing. The table lists some 140,000 clones, more than 75% of them singletons. The sample was peripheral blood, taken on day 0 of AZD1222 vaccination. This sequence originates from an adult in good health. V gene TRBV7-8 combines with J gene TRBJ2-7; tentative D call: TRBD1 (6 bases). The CDR3 DNA is TGTGCCAGCAGCCCCTACGGACAGAGCTCCTACGAGCAGTACTTC. Translating it yields CASSPYGQSSYEQYF. The whole variable domain, remainder taken from reference TRBV7-8 and TRBJ2-7, is GAGVSQSPRYKVAKRGQDVALRCDPISGHVSLFWYQQALGQGPEFLTYFQNEAQLDKSGLPSDRFFAERPEGSVSTLKIQRTQQEDSAVYLCASSPYGQSSYEQYFGPGTRLTVT.